This T cell receptor beta chain was obtained from a study of blood T cell repertoires in COVID-19. For the study at large: Nucleic acid was either cDNA or gDNA, and it came from T cells, B-cell-depleted T cells, or PBMCs.

Profiled with immunoSEQ multiplex PCR; TCRdb holds only in-frame clones, not every one. Of approximately 450,000 clones detected, 75% to 90% appear once; the ten largest clones hold around 1.1%. Participant age was roughly 18 to 89 years, and participants resided in about two dozen US areas. V lost 0 bases, J lost 2 bases, and 18 bases stayed unmatched. This CDR3 has 21 residues. Per germline, CDR1 LGHNT and CDR2 FRNRAP. The origin of this receptor is a man aged 25 to 40 who had recovered from COVID-19. Sequencing was performed on PBMCs or T cells enriched from blood (not recorded which). The genes are TRBV12-5 and TRBJ2-2, with 7 bases lining up with TRBD1. CDR3 region: CASGLVLSHTSGQANTGELFF. DNA of the CDR3: TGTGCTAGTGGTTTGGTACTCTCCCATACTTCTGGACAGGCAAACACCGGGGAGCTGTTTTTT.